The clone carrying this TCR beta chain is a singleton in its sample. Its antigen is unidentified. These data originate in a study of cytomegalovirus exposure and HLA in healthy donors. Overall study context: Most genotyped donors, 65% to 85% of more than 300, had Caucasian-associated genetic ancestry. Study-wide points: A later analysis associated some 16,000 TCR beta sequences with HLA alleles at a 0.05 false discovery rate. A list of 164 TCR beta chains associated with cytomegalovirus was given.

Primers: 60 Vbeta forward and 13 Jbeta reverse. Only in-frame clones appear in the TCRdb table, and some are missing; sequencing was by immunoSEQ multiplex PCR. The repertoire holds 140,000 to 150,000 clones, with about 73% as singletons. Those who donated were healthy bone marrow donors. The sequence came from a man aged 35 to 55 in good health and CMV-seropositive. The sequenced sample consisted of PBMCs.

CDR3 sequence: CASSASRAVMNTEAFF. The DNA of the CDR3 is TGCGCCAGCAGCGCCTCCAGGGCCGTTATGAACACTGAAGCTTTCTTT. The V call is TRBV5-1, the J call TRBJ1-1; D may be TRBD1 (5 bases). Trimming shortened V by 4 bases and J by 0 bases, and 16 bases separated the two germline ends. The CDR3 extends over 16 amino acids. Germline values: CDR1 SGHRS, CDR2 YFSETQ. The variable domain in full, completed from reference TRBV5-1 and TRBJ1-1, reads KAGVTQTPRYLIKTRGQQVTLSCSPISGHRSVSWYQQTPGQGLQFLFEYFSETQRNKGNFPGRFSGRQFSNSRSEMNVSTLELGDSALYLCASSASRAVMNTEAFFGQGTRLTVV.